The present TCR beta chain was sequenced within a study of regulatory T cells in long-lasting Graves disease. Sequencing libraries for TCR beta were prepared with iRepertoire HTBI primers and Arm-PCR of CDR3 regions. TCRdb reanalysed the multiplex PCR reads using MiXCR and keeps one entry per CDR3 protein. The data hold approximately 400,000 distinct CDR3 sequences, with 15% observed a single time. This clonotype was detected only once. The time point is: newly diagnosed GD, antithyroid drugs for less than 3 months. Preparation of the TCR library used RNA extracted from PBMCs. Another study also made use of these data, one on T cells in Graves' hyperthyroidism and ophthalmopathy. That study adds: Ophthalmopathy was distinguished from stable hyperthyroidism by 13 V-J signatures.

The sequence was collected from a woman in her twenties or thirties with Graves disease. The sequences come from peripheral blood mononuclear cells (PBMCs), collected at new diagnosis, from a patient treated with antithyroid drugs.

The CDR3 region is CASSQGGSGASTEAFF. DNA of the CDR3: TGCGCCAGCAGCCAAGGGGGGTCGGGGGCAAGCACTGAAGCTTTCTTT. The chain couples TRBV4-1 to TRBJ1-1, with D possibly being TRBD1 (6 bases). This CDR3 region has 16 residues. Between the trimmed V and J ends, which lost 1 base and 4 bases, there was a span of 16 bases. The germline V gene encodes CDR1 MGHRA and CDR2 YSYEKL.